The T cell receptor (beta chain) under discussion was sequenced for a study of T cells expressing NK-cell markers (dated by TCRdb to between 2020 and 2021). The study in broad terms: In sorted CD3+CD56+NKG2C+, CD3+CD56+NKG2C- and CD3+CD56-NKG2C+ T-cell subsets from 7 to 9 donors, TCR beta-chain repertoires were profiled. Of the eight sequenced donors, seven were found to be HCMV-seropositive and one was found to be HCMV-seronegative. All eight donors whose samples were sequenced were randomly selected healthy volunteers, three of them men and five women. Illumina HiSeq 2000/2500, MiSeq or NextSeq was used to sequence libraries as 2 x 150 bp reads.

With regard to this clonotype: Its specific antigen is unknown.

HCMV-specific IgG was detected in serum with a commercial ELISA kit to determine HCMV serostatus. Peripheral blood mononuclear cells were isolated from blood by Ficoll density gradient centrifugation. What the study reported, not specific to this receptor: In over five donors, the dominant CD3+CD56+NKG2C+ clonotypes were found to rank among the top 10 CD8+ clonotypes and to make up about 1.0-7.0% of CD8+ T cells. Those dominant clonotypes were again the most abundant among CD3+CD56-NKG2C+ cells in a handful of donors, at roughly 25-65%. Whether the expanded NKG2C-expressing T cell clones were specific for HCMV antigens was left unclear.

Instrument on record: Illumina HiSeq 2000. TCR beta cDNA libraries were made by 5'RACE template switching that added a universal primer site and unique molecular identifiers. Synthesis of cDNA was primed from the TCR beta constant segment and was followed by two consecutive PCR amplification steps. As for how the authors treated the data: MIGEC handled demultiplexing of the reads and grouping by UMI, while MiTCR was used to assemble and quantify clonotypes. Only TCR cDNA sequences supported by at least two reads were kept to exclude erroneous sequences. The tcR package was used for downstream repertoire analysis, and clonotypes were matched across fractions by CDR3 nucleotide sequence plus V segment. VDJmatch was used to annotate antigen specificity against VDJdb, with one amino acid substitution in CDR3 permitted. TCRdb reprocessed the reads and provides one entry for every CDR3 protein sequence; no DNA is given. The V and J calls were determined by TCRdb, not by the authors. The table kept for this sample lists about 370,000 distinct CDR3 sequences. The top ten clones comprise about 11% of the sample.

From the germline V gene (reference sequence), CDR1 is LGHDT and CDR2 is YNNKEL. The cysteine opens and the phenylalanine closes a CDR3 of 14 amino acids. The DNA is unrecorded. The rearrangement joined TRBV3-1 to TRBJ2-7; TCRdb outputs TRBD2, but without DNA this stays unchecked. The sequence was collected from a woman in her 50s in good health. Donor details come from another sample of the same person, matched by shared clones. Sequencing used blood T cells: a sorted CD56 or NKG2C T cell subset, CD4+ or CD8+ T cells, or bulk PBMC T cells (not recorded which). The CDR3 protein is CASSLRLAGAEQYF.